The following is a TCR beta chain sequence with its context. Germline V gene sequence: CDR1 ENHRY, CDR2 SYGVKD. CDR3 length: 16 amino acids. Following a re-call of the 5' RACE reads, TCRdb has one entry per CDR3 protein and lacks DNA. The table lists roughly 450,000 distinct CDR3 sequences. This record comes from a study of T cells expressing NK-cell markers. The J gene is TRBJ2-5, the V gene TRBV10-3; TCRdb reports TRBD1, a call that lacks DNA to check it against. The sample consisted of blood T cells: a sorted CD56 or NKG2C T cell subset, CD4+ or CD8+ T cells, or bulk PBMC T cells (not recorded which). The TCR originated in a woman between 50 and 59 years old in good health. CDR3: CAISEPEPDRGETQYF.